The 32 T cell receptor beta chains below all came from one sample that was sequenced in a study of cytomegalovirus exposure and HLA in healthy donors. The PCR had 60 Vbeta and 13 Jbeta primers. Clones were sequenced by immunoSEQ multiplex PCR, and TCRdb holds only the in-frame ones, with some missing. The data contain some 170,000 clones, about four fifths of them singletons. Specimen: PBMCs. The receptor set was obtained from a young woman in good health and CMV-seropositive.

The genes are TRBV5-1 and TRBJ2-5, with 9 bases aligning to TRBD2. V dropped 2 bases and J dropped 1; count of bases not matched to a gene: 6. CDR1 is SGHRS and CDR2 is YFSETQ in the germline V gene. CDR3 length: 16 amino acids. The CDR3 spells CASSFVAGVFQETQYF. The DNA of the CDR3 is TGCGCCAGCAGCTTCGTAGCGGGGGTCTTCCAAGAGACCCAGTACTTC.

V gene TRBV7-2 combines with J gene TRBJ2-5; TRBD1 is a possible D gene (5 bases). CDR3 size: 12 residues. In germline, CDR1 is SGHTA, CDR2 FQGNSA. Trimming left V 2 bases short and J 4 bases short, with 5 bases between. In DNA form, the CDR3 reads TGTGCCAGCAGCTTACAGGGAGAGACCCAGTACTTC. Amino acid sequence: CASSLQGETQYF.

The chain employs TRBV5-6 and TRBJ2-7; D gene uncertain. V lost 1 base and J lost 1, with 9 bases in between. The CDR3 spans 14 residues. The germline gives CDR1 SGHDT, CDR2 YYEEEE. DNA of the CDR3: TGTGCCAGCAGCTTGATACACCAATCCTACGAGCAGTACTTC. This sequence encodes CASSLIHQSYEQYF. The entire variable domain, with the rest obtained from reference TRBV5-6 and TRBJ2-7, is as follows: DAGVTQSPTHLIKTRGQQVTLRCSPKSGHDTVSWYQQALGQGPQFIFQYYEEEERQRGNFPDRFSGHQFPNYSSELNVNALLLGDSALYLCASSLIHQSYEQYFGPGTRLTVT.

This chain joins TRBV9 and TRBJ1-2; no definite D call. The CDR3 is 14 amino acids. Trimming shortened V by 0 bases and J by 6 bases, and 12 bases separated the two germline ends. Germline values: CDR1 SGDLS, CDR2 YYNGEE. The CDR3 DNA reads TGTGCCAGCAGCGTAGGGGGAGCGAGGGATGGCTACACCTTC. Its translation is CASSVGGARDGYTF.

V gene TRBV27 combines with J gene TRBJ2-2; 10 bases are a match to TRBD2. Germline V CDR1 and CDR2: MNHEY, SMNVEV (reference sequence). CDR3 length equals 15 residues. The J segment lost 6 bases and the V segment lost 8 bases, leaving 9 bases of the junction unmatched. CDR3 DNA sequence: TGTGCCAGCTTCCATAGCGGGGGGTACCCCGGGGAGCTGTTTTTT. Translation gives CASFHSGGYPGELFF.

This chain connects TRBV9 to TRBJ2-1, with 8 bases that match TRBD2. The V gene's germline CDR1 is SGDLS and CDR2 YYNGEE. The V gene end was trimmed by 9 bases and the J gene end by 2 bases; junction bases not matched to a gene: 7. The CDR3 consists of 14 residues. Here the CDR3 reads CATSGGGPYNEQFF. CDR3 sequence (DNA): TGTGCCACCTCGGGCGGGGGGCCCTACAATGAGCAGTTCTTC.

The chain has TRBV27 and TRBJ1-1; 10 bases match TRBD1. The CDR3 is 15 amino acids. CDR1 MNHEY and CDR2 SMNVEV come from the germline V gene (reference sequence). With 6 bases clipped from V and 11 bases from J, the junction kept 15 bases outside the gene matches. The DNA for the CDR3 is TGTGCCAGCAGCCCTTCCCGGGACAGGGGTTTCAAGGCTTTCTTT. This sequence encodes CASSPSRDRGFKAFF.

This clone was seen only once. V is TRBV5-1 and J is TRBJ2-3; 16 bases agree with TRBD2. Per germline, CDR1 SGHRS and CDR2 YFSETQ. Trimming removed 1 base from V and 5 bases from J; junction bases left unmatched: 16. The CDR3 runs 21 residues. CDR3 coding DNA: TGCGCCAGCAGCTTGCCCCCTACCGGGACTAGCGGGGGGGATGATGAAGATACGCAGTATTTT. Encoded protein: CASSLPPTGTSGGDDEDTQYF. Full variable domain (remainder filled in from reference TRBV5-1 and TRBJ2-3): KAGVTQTPRYLIKTRGQQVTLSCSPISGHRSVSWYQQTPGQGLQFLFEYFSETQRNKGNFPGRFSGRQFSNSRSEMNVSTLELGDSALYLCASSLPPTGTSGGDDEDTQYFGPGTRLTVL.

The V and J genes are TRBV4-3 and TRBJ1-2; TRBD1 agrees at 9 bases. This CDR3 spans 15 amino acids. V was clipped by 3 bases and J by 6 bases; unmatched bases: 8. CDR1 and CDR2 (germline): LGHNA, YSLEER. DNA of the CDR3: TGCGCCAGCAGCCAGGTGGACAGGGGAAGGGATGGCTACACCTTC. Translated, it gives CASSQVDRGRDGYTF.

This clone turned up a few times. The genes are TRBV18 and TRBJ2-7; 9 bases agree with TRBD1. Germline-derived CDR1 and CDR2 are KGHSH and LQKENI. The CDR3 contains 15 residues. V shed 6 bases, J shed 5 bases, and the junction held 11 bases outside the gene matches. CDR3: CASSLGGQGFDEQYF. The CDR3 bases are TGTGCCAGCTCGCTTGGGGGACAGGGTTTTGACGAGCAGTACTTC.

The V gene is TRBV2, the J gene TRBJ1-3; D gene unclear. The V end lost 5 bases, the J end lost 0 bases, and 11 bases lay between the germline ends. This CDR3 spans 15 amino acids. The germline V gene has CDR1 SNHLY and CDR2 FYNNEI. The CDR3, as DNA: TGTGCCAGCAGTAGGGAGACATCCTCTGGAAACACCATATATTTT. This translates into CASSRETSSGNTIYF.

Concerning this clone itself: At one end, the junction sequence differs from germline, possibly due to a read error. The J gene is TRBJ2-5, the V gene TRBV7-7, with TRBD2 as a possible D gene (6 bases). Per the germline V gene, CDR1 is SSHAT and CDR2 is FNYEAQ (reference sequence). The CDR3 consists of 15 residues. CDR3 nucleotides: TGTGCTAGCAGCAGACAAATGGGACTTCAAGAGACCCAGTACTTC. It yields the protein CASSRQMGLQETQYF.

V and J are TRBV6-6 and TRBJ1-5; D not resolved. The V end was cut by 6 bases, the J end by 1 base, with 16 bases between. This CDR3 comprises 16 residues. The germline V gene has CDR1 MNHNY and CDR2 SVGAGI (reference sequence). This CDR3 is CASSFSGPGSNQPQHF. For the CDR3, the DNA is TGTGCCAGCAGCTTCTCCGGCCCCGGGAGCAATCAGCCCCAGCATTTT.

This chain connects TRBV27 to TRBJ2-5, with D maybe TRBD1 (6 bases). The germline gives CDR1 MNHEY, CDR2 SMNVEV (reference sequence). V was clipped by 5 bases and J by 0 bases, with 16 bases between them. The CDR3 covers 16 residues. DNA of the CDR3: TGTGCCAGCAGTAACCACAGGGTCCGGTACCAAGAGACCCAGTACTTC. Its protein is CASSNHRVRYQETQYF.

The chain has TRBV29-1 and TRBJ1-2; D possibly corresponds to TRBD1 (6 bases). The V gene's germline CDR1 is SQVTM and CDR2 ANQGSEA. With 4 bases removed from V and 8 bases from J, the gap between germline ends came to 11 bases. The CDR3 is made up of 11 amino acids. The CDR3 spells CSVGSGVGYTF. Here the CDR3 DNA reads TGCAGCGTTGGGTCAGGGGTCGGCTACACCTTC. Supplemented by reference TRBV29-1 and TRBJ1-2, the full variable domain reads SAVISQKPSRDICQRGTSLTIQCQVDSQVTMMFWYRQQPGQSLTLIATANQGSEATYESGFVIDKFPISRPNLTFSTLTVSNMSPEDSSIYLCSVGSGVGYTFGSGTRLTVV.

This clone was detected only once. The rearrangement links TRBV27 to TRBJ1-1; D is unclear. The V and J ends lost 0 bases and 1 base respectively, with 12 bases between them. Germline CDR1 is MNHEY and CDR2 is SMNVEV (reference sequence). The CDR3 extends over 16 amino acids. CDR3: CASSLSSGFGNTEAFF. The DNA of the CDR3 is TGTGCCAGCAGTTTATCGTCGGGGTTTGGGAACACTGAAGCTTTCTTT.

The chain links TRBV30 to TRBJ1-5; 7 bases are shared with TRBD1. Germline V gene sequence: CDR1 GTSNPN, CDR2 SVGIG (reference sequence). The length of the CDR3 is 13 residues. V shed 5 bases and J 5 bases; nucleotides not matched to a gene: 6. The CDR3 sequence is CAWRQGMDQPQHF. DNA for the CDR3: TGTGCCTGGCGACAGGGCATGGATCAGCCCCAGCATTTT.

The J gene is TRBJ1-6, the V gene TRBV4-1, with TRBD1 as a possible D gene (5 bases). Trimming removed 0 bases at V and 9 bases at J, with 18 bases between. The CDR3 is 17 residues long. Germline V gene data show CDR1 as MGHRA and CDR2 as YSYEKL. CDR3 region: CASSQEGQGVEASPLHF. The CDR3, as DNA: TGCGCCAGCAGCCAAGAGGGGCAGGGCGTTGAGGCTTCACCCCTCCACTTT.

The chain joins TRBV29-1 to TRBJ2-5; TRBD2 is a possible D gene (5 bases). V shed 4 bases and J shed 1 base, with 10 bases lying between them. The CDR3 is 13 residues long. Germline V CDR1 and CDR2: SQVTM, ANQGSEA. The CDR3 sequence is CSVVRDIQETQYF. In DNA, the CDR3 is TGCAGCGTTGTACGGGATATCCAAGAGACCCAGTACTTC.

The CDR3 sequence: CASTPVPNGGKLFF. The CDR3 region has the DNA TGTGCCAGTACCCCTGTCCCCAATGGCGGAAAACTGTTTTTT. V is TRBV19 and J is TRBJ1-4; D call uncertain. Trimming removed 7 bases at V and 10 bases at J, with 19 bases between. This CDR3 has 14 residues. Germline V CDR1 and CDR2: LNHDA, SQIVND (reference sequence).

The V call is TRBV28, the J call TRBJ2-3; D not certain. The CDR3 has 13 amino acids. CDR1 MDHEN and CDR2 SYDVKM come from the germline V gene. With 3 bases removed from V and 6 bases from J, the gap between germline ends came to 10 bases. The CDR3 region is CASSLLGRDTQYF. The CDR3 coding sequence is TGTGCCAGCAGTTTGCTAGGAAGGGATACGCAGTATTTT.

The V and J genes are TRBV19 and TRBJ2-3, with TRBD2 identical over 7 bases. Per germline, CDR1 LNHDA and CDR2 SQIVND (reference sequence). J lost 3 bases, V lost 4 bases, and 7 bases had no gene match. The CDR3 sequence is 15 residues long. The CDR3 is CASSTRTSLTDTQYF. The CDR3 coding sequence is TGTGCCAGTAGTACAAGGACTAGTCTGACAGATACGCAGTATTTT.

J is TRBJ1-4 and V is TRBV4-1; TRBD1 is a possible D gene (6 bases). The CDR3 runs to 13 residues. Trimming stripped 4 bases from V and 13 bases from J, with 16 bases between. Germline V gene lookup returns CDR1 MGHRA and CDR2 YSYEKL. For the CDR3, the DNA is TGCGCCAGCAGCCGCGTTGTGTGGGACATACTGTTTTTT. This translates into CASSRVVWDILFF.

There are a few counts of this clone. The chain links TRBV13 to TRBJ2-5; D is perhaps TRBD2 (5 bases). Judging by the DNA end, TRBJ2-7 fits better; the J call may be wrong. The CDR3 runs 14 residues. CDR1 and CDR2 (germline): PRHDT, FYEKMQ (reference sequence). As DNA, the CDR3 is TGTGCCAGCAGTCCAGAAAGCGGATCCTACGAGCAGTACTTC. It specifies CASSPESGSYEQYF.

The chain uses TRBV29-1 and TRBJ1-2; D possibly corresponds to TRBD1 (5 bases). This CDR3 is 13 amino acids long. Trimming stripped 2 bases from V and 2 bases from J, with 9 bases between. Germline V gives CDR1 SQVTM, CDR2 ANQGSEA. In nucleotides, the CDR3 is TGCAGCGTTGAACAGGGTGGGAACTATGGCTACACCTTC. Its translation: CSVEQGGNYGYTF.

The V call is TRBV7-2, the J call TRBJ1-4; TRBD1 might be the D (5 bases). From germline, CDR1 is SGHTA and CDR2 FQGNSA. Trimming took 8 bases from V and 4 from J, leaving 14 bases between them. This CDR3 comprises 14 residues. The chain's CDR3 is CASGWGGVNEKLFF. The CDR3 DNA reads TGTGCCAGCGGATGGGGGGGTGTTAATGAAAAACTGTTTTTT.

This chain links TRBV5-6 with TRBJ1-5, with D unclear. This CDR3 spans 14 amino acids. Per germline, CDR1 SGHDT and CDR2 YYEEEE. V shed 0 bases and J shed 1 base, with 5 bases lying between them. The CDR3 loop reads CASSLGRSNQPQHF. DNA for the CDR3: TGTGCCAGCAGCTTGGGTAGAAGCAATCAGCCCCAGCATTTT.

The chain recombines TRBV7-9 with TRBJ1-3, with D tentatively TRBD1 (6 bases). Germline V lookup: CDR1 SEHNR, CDR2 FQNEAQ (reference sequence). The CDR3 spans 17 residues. V lost 0 bases to trimming and J lost 0 bases, with 12 bases between them. CDR3 in DNA: TGTGCCAGCAGCTTAGCTTACAGGGCGAACTCTGGAAACACCATATATTTT. This sequence encodes CASSLAYRANSGNTIYF.

The CDR3 sequence is CASSLDQDTQYF. The CDR3 bases are TGTGCCAGCAGCTTAGATCAGGATACGCAGTATTTT. The chain combines TRBV7-9 with TRBJ2-3, with no clear D. CDR1 is SEHNR, CDR2 FQNEAQ, per germline (reference sequence). The CDR3 is made up of 12 amino acids. Between the trimmed V and J ends, which lost 1 base and 6 bases, there was a span of 5 bases.

This clone has just a few counts. The chain couples TRBV25-1 to TRBJ2-7; D gene uncertain. Germline V gene data show CDR1 as MGHDK and CDR2 as SYGVNS. CDR3 size: 16 residues. In DNA form, the CDR3 reads TGTGCTTCAGCAACGTATCCCATGTGCTGGCGGATCGAGCAGTACTTC. Its translation: CASATYPMCWRIEQYF.

The rearrangement uses TRBV5-1 and TRBJ1-1; 11 nucleotides line up with TRBD1. CDR1 SGHRS and CDR2 YFSETQ come from the germline V gene. Trimming at V came to 3 bases and at J to 0 bases, leaving 4 bases not matched to a gene. The CDR3 sequence is 16 residues long. CDR3 coding DNA: TGCGCCAGCAGCTCCAAGGACAGGGGGCTGAACACTGAAGCTTTCTTT. Its translation: CASSSKDRGLNTEAFF.

Of note for this clone: The sample contains more than one DNA sequence encoding this CDR3. This chain uses TRBV19 with TRBJ1-1; D perhaps matches TRBD1 (5 bases). The germline CDR1 and CDR2 sequences are LNHDA and SQIVND (reference sequence). The CDR3 extends over 14 amino acids. The V end was cut by 3 bases, the J end by 5 bases, with 13 bases between. The CDR3 here is CASSIQGGGTEAFF. In nucleotides, the CDR3 is TGTGCCAGTAGTATCCAGGGCGGAGGGACTGAAGCTTTCTTT.